The sequence of this T cell receptor (beta chain) was determined in a study of long-term antiretroviral therapy in people with HIV. Whole-study results and caveats: In HIV, the repertoires covered a tighter span of CDR3 lengths than in controls.

This CDR3 is 11 amino acids long. The germline V gene has CDR1 MNHNS and CDR2 SASEGT. Trimming cost V 3 bases and J 7 bases, with 4 bases left between them. Runs used v3.0 of the immunoSEQ assay and were done at survey level. TCRdb's table, derived via immunoSEQ multiplex PCR, lists solely in-frame clones and lacks some. The table has under 40,000 clones, around 82% seen once. This clone came up a few times. Its specificity is not known. The chain employs TRBV6-1 and TRBJ1-5; D remains unclear. The clonotype was recovered from a man between 18 and 29 years old with HIV. Sequencing was performed on unsorted PBMCs, taken 0.3 years after starting antiretroviral therapy. CDR3 in amino acids: CASSDEQPQHF. The CDR3 DNA sequence: TGTGCCAGCAGTGACGAACAGCCCCAGCATTTT.